The next 18 T cell receptor beta chains were all read from a single sample in a study of CD8 T cells in ankylosing spondylitis. One entry per CDR3 protein results from TCRdb running MiXCR on the 5' RACE reads. The data contain 250,000 to 350,000 distinct CDR3 sequences, less than 25% of them singletons. Sample: blood, either unsorted or a sorted T cell fraction (not recorded which). These receptors were collected from a female donor with ankylosing spondylitis or in good health (not recorded which).

The chain combines TRBV27 with TRBJ2-7; possibly TRBD2 for D (5 bases). This CDR3 is built from 15 residues. Per germline, CDR1 MNHEY and CDR2 SMNVEV (reference sequence). V shed 0 bases and J shed 0 bases, with 9 bases lying between them. The chain's CDR3 is CASSLSLALSYEQYF. As DNA, the CDR3 is TGTGCCAGCAGTTTATCGCTAGCCCTCTCCTACGAGCAGTACTTC.

This clonotype was seen a few times. The V and J genes are TRBV4-3 and TRBJ2-2; TRBD2 is a possible D gene (6 bases). The CDR3 runs 16 residues. V was trimmed by 5 bases and J by 1 base, leaving 14 bases between them. The germline gives CDR1 LGHNA, CDR2 YSLEER. CDR3 sequence (DNA): TGCGCCAGCAGCTTTGCCGGGACTTTGAACACCGGGGAGCTGTTTTTT. The encoded protein is CASSFAGTLNTGELFF.

The J gene is TRBJ1-2, the V gene TRBV12-3 or TRBV12-4, with 8 bases lining up with TRBD1. The CDR3 runs to 15 residues. V lost 4 bases to trimming and J lost 3 bases; unmatched junction nucleotides: 7. The CDR3 DNA follows: TGTGCCAGCAGTTCGCAGGGGGCGCCCCACTATGGCTACACCTTC. It codes for CASSSQGAPHYGYTF.

This clonotype was found a few times. The CDR3 sequence: CASTGLTSYEQYF. As DNA, the CDR3 is TGTGCCAGCACTGGACTAACCAGCTACGAGCAGTACTTC. V and J are TRBV28 and TRBJ2-7; D possibly corresponds to TRBD2 (6 bases). CDR1 MDHEN and CDR2 SYDVKM come from the germline V gene. V lost 7 bases, J lost 3 bases, and 13 bases lay in between. CDR3 length: 13 amino acids.

The chain uses TRBV7-9 and TRBJ2-5; D perhaps matches TRBD2 (5 bases). V was clipped by 7 bases and J by 5 bases, with 11 bases between them. Germline V lookup: CDR1 SEHNR, CDR2 FQNEAQ (reference sequence). The CDR3 consists of 12 residues. CDR3 sequence (DNA): TGTGCCAGCACCTGGGGAGAGGAGACCCAGTACTTC. Its protein product is CASTWGEETQYF.

In its sample, this clonotype was seen a few times. The chain couples TRBV3-1 to TRBJ2-1; 10 positions agree with TRBD2. The CDR3 loop spans 16 amino acids. V was pared by 2 bases and J by 7 bases, with 8 bases of the junction left unmatched. Looked up from germline, CDR1 is LGHDT and CDR2 is YNNKEL (reference sequence). The CDR3 loop reads CASSQHSGRAGNEQFF. CDR3 DNA: TGTGCCAGCAGCCAACACAGCGGGAGGGCCGGTAATGAGCAGTTCTTC.

This clonotype was counted a few times. The rearrangement links TRBV15 to TRBJ2-3; 11 nucleotides agree with TRBD2. The germline gives CDR1 LNHNV, CDR2 YYDKDF (reference sequence). The V segment lost 2 bases and the J segment 6 bases; nucleotides outside the gene matches: 10. The CDR3 has 17 amino acids. CDR3 residues: CATSRRTGLAASDTQYF. The CDR3 DNA reads TGTGCCACCAGCAGACGAACGGGACTAGCGGCCAGCGATACGCAGTATTTT.

Ten or more counts support this clonotype. The CDR3 nucleotides read TGTGCCAGCAGCTTAGCGAGCGCCTTCTACAATGAGCAGTTCTTC. This sequence encodes CASSLASAFYNEQFF. The V call is TRBV7-2, the J call TRBJ2-1; D gene ambiguous. The CDR3 consists of 15 residues. V shed 0 bases and J shed 3 bases, with 9 bases lying between them. From germline, CDR1 is SGHTA and CDR2 FQGNSA. The whole variable domain, remainder taken from reference TRBV7-2 and TRBJ2-1, is GAGVSQSPSNKVTEKGKDVELRCDPISGHTALYWYRQSLGQGLEFLIYFQGNSAPDKSGLPSDRFSAERTGGSVSTLTIQRTQQEDSAVYLCASSLASAFYNEQFFGPGTRLTVL.

This clonotype was seen only a few times. This rearrangement joins TRBV3-1 to TRBJ2-1; 7 bases line up with TRBD2. This CDR3 has 16 amino acids. The V and J ends lost 4 bases and 0 bases, in that order; junction bases with no gene match: 6. Germline V gene lookup returns CDR1 LGHDT and CDR2 YNNKEL (reference sequence). The CDR3 nucleotides read TGTGCCAGCAGCCGAAGGGGCGGGAGCTCCTACAATGAGCAGTTCTTC. It encodes CASSRRGGSSYNEQFF.

V and J are TRBV7-8 and TRBJ2-1, with 9 nucleotides matching TRBD2. CDR3 length: 17 residues. The germline CDR1 and CDR2 sequences are SGHVS and FQNEAQ. With V trimmed by 0 bases and J by 8 bases, 11 bases remained unmatched. In DNA form, the CDR3 reads TGTGCCAGCAGCTTAGCGCGGCTAGCGGGAAGTGTGGATGAGCAGTTCTTC. Translated, it gives CASSLARLAGSVDEQFF.

This clonotype was observed once. The chain uses TRBV6-5 and TRBJ2-5; 8 bases fit TRBD2. Trimming removed 2 bases from V and 5 bases from J; junction bases left unmatched: 13. CDR1 and CDR2 from the germline V gene are MNHEY and SVGAGI. The CDR3 is 17 residues long. CDR3 in amino acids: CASSYTLLAEGRETQYF. The CDR3 DNA is TGTGCCAGCAGTTACACGCTACTAGCGGAGGGGCGGGAGACCCAGTACTTC.

The sample holds a few counts of this clonotype. The chain combines TRBV2 with TRBJ2-3, with unresolved D. Germline V gene lookup returns CDR1 SNHLY and CDR2 FYNNEI. The CDR3 runs to 15 residues. V dropped 7 bases and J dropped 0 bases, with 14 bases sitting between them. The chain's CDR3 is CASNVRRTSTDTQYF. CDR3 sequence (DNA): TGTGCCAGCAACGTTCGCCGTACTAGCACAGATACGCAGTATTTT.

CDR3 nucleotide sequence: TGTGCCAGCAGTTCACCGACTAGTAACTATGGCTACACCTTC. It translates to CASSSPTSNYGYTF. The chain has TRBV12-3 or TRBV12-4 and TRBJ1-2; no reliable D call. The CDR3 runs to 14 residues. The V end was cut by 4 bases, the J end by 1 base, with 10 bases between.

This chain joins TRBV28 and TRBJ1-2; TRBD1 is a possible D gene (6 bases). The CDR3 runs to 13 residues. Per germline, CDR1 MDHEN and CDR2 SYDVKM. V lost 8 bases to trimming and J lost 2 bases, with 12 bases between them. The CDR3 protein is CASLGQGNYGYTF. The CDR3 coding sequence is TGTGCCAGCCTGGGCCAGGGGAACTATGGCTACACCTTC.

This clonotype was counted many times. V and J are TRBV7-3 and TRBJ2-1, with 10 bases that match TRBD2. The CDR3 loop spans 15 amino acids. V dropped 5 bases and J dropped 7; count of bases not matched to a gene: 8. Germline V CDR1 and CDR2: SGHTA, FQGTGA. DNA of the CDR3: TGTGCCAGCAGCCTCAGCGGGAGGGAGGAAAATGAGCAGTTCTTC. Its protein is CASSLSGREENEQFF.

This chain links TRBV20-1 with TRBJ2-7; 10 bases are a match to TRBD2. This CDR3 comprises 15 residues. The germline V gene has CDR1 DFQATT and CDR2 SNEGSKA (reference sequence). CDR3 DNA sequence: TGCAGCGCCACAGGGGCTAGCGGGGGCTCCTACGAGCAGTACTTC. Translating gives CSATGASGGSYEQYF.

This clonotype was seen more than once but under ten times. The chain joins TRBV5-5 to TRBJ2-7; TRBD1 matches at 7 bases. This CDR3 has 14 residues. Germline assignment: CDR1 SGHKS and CDR2 YYEKEE (reference sequence). V lost 4 bases and J lost 2; bases outside the gene matches: 6. CDR3 in amino acids: CASSRAGTAYEQYF. In DNA, the CDR3 is TGTGCCAGCAGCCGAGCCGGGACAGCCTACGAGCAGTACTTC.

This chain joins TRBV6-1 and TRBJ2-3; D may be TRBD2 (5 bases). The CDR3 has 15 residues. V lost 6 bases to trimming and J lost 4 bases, with 17 bases between them. Germline V gene data show CDR1 as MNHNS and CDR2 as SASEGT. The CDR3 DNA follows: TGTGCCAGCAGGGCGAGGGCCGACGGCGCAGATACGCAGTATTTT. It translates to CASRARADGADTQYF.